This T cell receptor (beta chain) was captured in a study of blood T cell repertoires in COVID-19. Looking at the study overall: T cells, B-cell-depleted T cells, or PBMCs supplied cDNA or gDNA.

In terms of age and location, participants ranged from about 18 to 95 years and lived in about 25 US areas. Participants were placed into cohorts based on the clinical history they reported. In the source study's methods: Estimated nucleated cell counts came from reference gene primer amplification. Libraries were prepared by immunoSEQ multiplex PCR; TCRdb keeps only in-frame clonotypes and omits some of them. The DNA was the basis for D and trimming; V, J and clone size are from that table. The data hold about 320,000 clones, with roughly nine tenths observed a single time. J was trimmed by 4 bases and V by 4 bases; bases with no gene match: 3. The length of the CDR3 is 14 residues. From germline, CDR1 is SEHNR and CDR2 FQNEAQ (reference sequence).

The receptor's source is a man aged 55 to 70 who had recovered from COVID-19. The material sequenced was PBMCs or T cells enriched from blood (not recorded which). This rearrangement joins TRBV7-9 to TRBJ2-5; 10 nucleotides match TRBD1. This CDR3 reads CASSSGQGGETQYF. The CDR3 DNA reads TGTGCCAGCAGCTCCGGACAGGGGGGAGAGACCCAGTACTTC.